This TCR beta chain was identified during a study of blood T cell repertoires in COVID-19 (dated by TCRdb to 2018 to 2021). Background for the entire study: Samples covering the acute and convalescent phases of COVID-19 were provided by collaborators in the United States, Italy and Spain. The material from the prospective study consisted of cDNA or gDNA derived from T cells, B-cell-depleted T cells, or PBMCs. The dataset comprised deeply sampled blood TCRbeta repertoires from subjects exposed to, actively infected with, or recovered from COVID-19. The repertoires were released in a freely available public database meant as a resource for research on the immune response to SARS-CoV-2. Samples were obtained from the ongoing ImmuneRACE study (first 160 participants) and from 1,254 subjects provided by 6 global collaborators. The sample metadata nearly always contained a de-identified subject ID, COVID-19 status, age in years and sex. Where available, HLA class I and class II types were obtained from metadata supplied by the sample provider rather than from assay-based typing. General study outcomes and caveats: The amount of clinical and demographic metadata varied by source and participant and was provided uncurated.

The collaborating institutions used their own protocols to collect whole blood in K2EDTA tubes. For TCRbeta analysis, collaborators shipped samples as frozen whole blood, isolated PBMCs, or DNA extracted from either of those sample types. From cysteine to phenylalanine, the CDR3 is 17 amino acids long. The entry retains the CDR3 DNA only, 51 bases that are in frame from base 1. Clipping removes 10 bases from V and 0 bases from J, with 17 as the unmatched junction base count. The germline V gene (reference sequence) supplies CDR1 WNHNN and CDR2 SYGVQD. TCRbeta CDR3 regions were amplified from genomic DNA by means of the immunoSEQ Assay, a bias-controlled multiplex PCR. Turning to the authors' computational methods: The number of nucleated cells in each sample was estimated by amplification of reference gene primers within the assay. To quantify the absolute abundance of each unique TCRbeta CDR3 rearrangement, sequence reads were collapsed and filtered. For each sample, productive Simpson clonality was calculated by taking the square root of Simpson's diversity index across productive rearrangements. Entries here come from immuneACCESS through TCRdb and include only in-frame sequences with V and J called. Some clones fail to appear in such tables; in the studies checked, an unresolved V gene covers under half of the shortfall, and the cause of the remainder is unknown. V and J calls and clone size are as listed in that table; D and trimming were resolved from the DNA. Present in this sample are roughly 100,000 clones, approximately 83% of which were seen just once. Around 4% of the sample goes to the ten largest clones.

Points on this clone: Its antigen target is currently unknown. The record has no base qualities; no much larger clone is one base away.

This chain joins TRBV10-1 to TRBJ1-1; TRBD1 lines up with 7 middle nucleotides. The sequence came from a man aged 50 to 59 with acute or convalescent COVID-19. Sample: peripheral blood. The CDR3 protein is CATSGGQGSLMNTEAFF. The nucleotide sequence is TGCGCCACCTCAGGGGGTCAGGGGTCCCTTATGAACACTGAAGCTTTCTTT.